Listed here are 3 T cell receptor beta chains from one sample, sequenced in a study of blood T cell repertoires in COVID-19. TCRdb's table, derived via immunoSEQ multiplex PCR, lists solely in-frame clones and lacks some. This table holds around 250,000 clones, roughly nine tenths found once. Sequences were obtained from PBMCs or T cells enriched from blood (not recorded which). These receptors originate from a human donor in a cohort exposed to, infected with or recovered from COVID-19 (not recorded which). The donor label of this sample is uncertain.

The rearrangement links TRBV19 to TRBJ2-7, with D tentatively TRBD2 (7 bases). Trimming removed 3 bases from V and 2 bases from J, with 11 bases in between. The CDR3 consists of 14 residues. The V gene's germline CDR1 is LNHDA and CDR2 SQIVND (reference sequence). CDR3 in amino acids: CASSIEGGPYEQYF. Written as DNA, the CDR3 is TGTGCCAGTAGTATCGAGGGGGGGCCCTACGAGCAGTACTTC. Filled out from reference TRBV19 and TRBJ2-7, the complete variable domain reads DGGITQSPKYLFRKEGQNVTLSCEQNLNHDAMYWYRQDPGQGLRLIYYSQIVNDFQKGDIAEGYSVSREKKESFPLTVTSAQKNPTAFYLCASSIEGGPYEQYFGPGTRLTVT.

The V and J genes are TRBV6-5 and TRBJ1-3; no firm D call. The CDR3 is made up of 11 amino acids. Trimming took off 10 bases at V and 4 bases at J, with 8 bases between the two ends. The germline V gene encodes CDR1 MNHEY and CDR2 SVGAGI. The CDR3 region is CATLSGNTIYF. CDR3 sequence (DNA): TGTGCCACCTTGTCCGGAAACACCATATATTTT.

This clone was recorded only once. The chain recombines TRBV7-3 with TRBJ2-3; unclear D gene. Germline V gene sequence: CDR1 SGHTA, CDR2 FQGTGA. CDR3 length equals 14 residues. The ends were cut back, 1 base at V and 0 bases at J, with 5 bases in the middle. DNA for the CDR3: TGTGCCAGCAGCTTAATTCCTAGCACAGATACGCAGTATTTT. This sequence encodes CASSLIPSTDTQYF.